This entry features one T cell receptor beta chain sequence. V was trimmed by 0 bases and J by 3 bases, leaving 9 bases between them. The length of the CDR3 is 14 residues. Per the germline V gene, CDR1 is MGHRA and CDR2 is YSYEKL. This sample stems from a study of blood T cell repertoires in COVID-19. In the source study's methods: Estimates of nucleated cell counts were drawn from the amplification of reference gene primers. Measured with immunoSEQ multiplex PCR; TCRdb has only the in-frame clones, and not every one. V and J calls and clone size are copied from that table; D and trimming were computed from the DNA. The sample records a few hundred thousand clones, 70% to 90% being singletons.

The sequencing sample was made of PBMCs or T cells enriched from blood (not recorded which). This receptor was obtained from a woman under 30 who had recovered from COVID-19. The chain carries TRBV4-1 and TRBJ2-7; tentatively, D is TRBD1 (5 bases). CDR3 coding DNA: TGCGCCAGCAGCCAAGATCAGGGTTTCTACGAGCAGTACTTC. Translation: CASSQDQGFYEQYF.